The 32 T cell receptor beta chains given below trace back to one sample, sequenced in a study of technical replicates of blood from a handful of donors. Measured with immunoSEQ multiplex PCR; TCRdb has only the in-frame clones, and not every one. The sample lists tens of thousands of clones; roughly 98% were seen once. Sequenced: T cells isolated from PBMCs. Receptors originate from a human donor in good health.

The V and J genes are TRBV5-6 and TRBJ2-7; D might be TRBD1 (5 bases). Germline lookup yields CDR1 SGHDT and CDR2 YYEEEE. Trimming cost V 4 bases and J 4 bases, with 15 bases left between them. The CDR3 spans 14 residues. This chain's CDR3 is CASSRQDRGYEQYF. The CDR3 region has the DNA TGTGCCAGCAGCCGGCAGGATAGGGGATACGAGCAGTACTTC.

This chain joins TRBV7-2 and TRBJ2-1, with TRBD1 as a possible D gene (8 bases). Germline CDR1 and CDR2: SGHTA and FQGNSA. The CDR3 loop spans 15 amino acids. The ends were cut back, 3 bases at V and 9 bases at J, with 18 bases in the middle. The DNA of the CDR3 is TGTGCCAGCAGCTTTACAGGGGGGACTATCGGTGAGCAGTTCTTC. Its translation: CASSFTGGTIGEQFF.

The chain couples TRBV5-4 to TRBJ1-1; D uncertain. This CDR3 region has 14 residues. Germline lookup yields CDR1 SGHNT and CDR2 YYREEE (reference sequence). With 0 bases removed from V and 4 bases from J, the gap between germline ends came to 10 bases. CDR3 protein: CASSLADTPTEAFF. In nucleotides, the CDR3 is TGTGCCAGCAGCTTGGCCGACACCCCCACTGAAGCTTTCTTT.

The V and J genes are TRBV11-2 and TRBJ2-7, with 10 bases that match TRBD2. Germline CDR1 is SGHAT and CDR2 is FQNNGV. Trimming took 0 bases from V and 3 from J; bases not matched to a gene: 11. This CDR3 is built from 18 residues. The CDR3: CASSLDLGLAGVSYEQYF. CDR3 nucleotides: TGTGCCAGCAGCTTAGATCTGGGCCTAGCGGGAGTCAGCTACGAGCAGTACTTC.

This sequence joins TRBV18 and TRBJ1-2; 10 bases agree with TRBD1. V lost 4 bases to trimming and J lost 6 bases; unmatched junction nucleotides: 2. Germline-derived CDR1 and CDR2 are KGHSH and LQKENI. CDR3 length: 13 residues. DNA for the CDR3: TGTGCCAGCTCACTGGGACAGGGGAATGGCTACACCTTC. Translation gives CASSLGQGNGYTF.

This clone was counted a single time. The chain recombines TRBV7-3 with TRBJ1-2; 9 bases map to TRBD1. Germline trimming cut 4 bases from V and 8 bases from J; bases unmatched to any gene: 14. The length of the CDR3 is 16 residues. Germline V gene lookup returns CDR1 SGHTA and CDR2 FQGTGA. DNA of the CDR3: TGTGCCAGCAGCTACTCATCCGGGACAGGGATCCAAGGCTACACCTTC. Amino acids: CASSYSSGTGIQGYTF.

The chain joins TRBV7-9 to TRBJ1-4; D call uncertain. CDR3 length equals 14 residues. Trimming shortened V by 4 bases and J by 3 bases, and 9 bases separated the two germline ends. Germline V CDR1 and CDR2: SEHNR, FQNEAQ (reference sequence). CDR3 amino acids: CASSWQTSNEKLFF. In nucleotides, the CDR3 is TGTGCCAGCAGCTGGCAGACTTCTAATGAAAAACTGTTTTTT.

V and J are TRBV4-1 and TRBJ1-5; D perhaps matches TRBD1 (5 bases). The CDR3 is 15 amino acids. Trimming took 0 bases from V and 5 from J, leaving 11 bases between them. Germline V gene data show CDR1 as MGHRA and CDR2 as YSYEKL. The CDR3 bases are TGCGCCAGCAGCCAAGACAGGGTGGGATATCAGCCCCAGCATTTT. It yields the protein CASSQDRVGYQPQHF.

The rearrangement uses TRBV11-2 and TRBJ1-3, with D perhaps TRBD1 (5 bases). This CDR3 is 16 amino acids long. V was cut by 1 base and J by 2 bases, with 12 bases left in between. Germline V gives CDR1 SGHAT, CDR2 FQNNGV. CDR3 residues: CASSLGPGLAGNTIYF. CDR3 nucleotides: TGTGCCAGCAGCTTAGGTCCGGGACTGGCTGGAAACACCATATATTTT.

The V and J genes are TRBV2 and TRBJ2-7; TRBD2 matches 10 bases. Germline-derived CDR1 and CDR2 are SNHLY and FYNNEI. This CDR3 contains 18 residues. Trimming took 7 bases from V and 3 from J; bases not matched to a gene: 18. The CDR3 DNA sequence: TGTGCCAGCATGGGTTTTAGCGGGGGGCCGAGAAAAGTCTACGAGCAGTACTTC. It codes for CASMGFSGGPRKVYEQYF.

Here the CDR3 reads CASSQAPWGGRGETQYF. Written as DNA, the CDR3 is TGCGCCAGCAGCCAAGCCCCATGGGGGGGCCGGGGAGAGACCCAGTACTTC. The J gene is TRBJ2-5, the V gene TRBV4-1; TRBD2 might be the D (7 bases). The CDR3 runs 17 residues. Per germline, CDR1 MGHRA and CDR2 YSYEKL. Trimming took off 1 base at V and 4 bases at J, with 19 bases between the two ends.

V gene TRBV7-6 combines with J gene TRBJ2-2; the D gene is possibly TRBD1 (6 bases). The CDR3 sequence is 15 residues long. Germline V gene data show CDR1 as SGHVS and CDR2 as FNYEAQ. V was pared by 0 bases and J by 1 base, with 6 bases between. The CDR3 bases are TGTGCCAGCAGCTTAGCCAGGGGGAACACCGGGGAGCTGTTTTTT. Residues: CASSLARGNTGELFF.

The rearrangement links TRBV30 to TRBJ2-1, with D possibly matching TRBD1 (6 bases). The CDR3 is 14 residues long. The germline V gene encodes CDR1 GTSNPN and CDR2 SVGIG (reference sequence). V lost 2 bases and J lost 7, with 15 bases in between. The CDR3 spells CAWSLGARSNEQFF. CDR3 bases: TGTGCCTGGAGTTTGGGGGCCAGGTCTAATGAGCAGTTCTTC.

CDR3 nucleotide sequence: TGTGCCAGTAGTCTGAGGGGACAGGGTGGCTACGAGCAGTACTTC. Translating gives CASSLRGQGGYEQYF. The chain has TRBV19 and TRBJ2-7; 9 nucleotides align to TRBD1. Germline V lookup: CDR1 LNHDA, CDR2 SQIVND (reference sequence). V shed 5 bases and J 3 bases; nucleotides not matched to a gene: 8. CDR3 length: 15 residues.

The rearrangement uses TRBV7-9 and TRBJ1-1, with 7 bases aligning to TRBD1. The CDR3 runs 13 residues. Per the germline V gene, CDR1 is SEHNR and CDR2 is FQNEAQ (reference sequence). Losses at the gene ends were 1 base for V and 7 bases for J; bases not matched to a gene: 3. CDR3 DNA: TGTGCCAGCAGCTTAGGACAGGGCTATGAAGCTTTCTTT. Translating gives CASSLGQGYEAFF. The entire variable domain, with the rest obtained from reference TRBV7-9 and TRBJ1-1, is as follows: DTGVSQNPRHKITKRGQNVTFRCDPISEHNRLYWYRQTLGQGPEFLTYFQNEAQLEKSRLLSDRFSAERPKGSFSTLEIQRTEQGDSAMYLCASSLGQGYEAFFGQGTRLTVV.

The V and J genes are TRBV5-1 and TRBJ2-1, with D maybe TRBD1 (6 bases). Trimming stripped 2 bases from V and 4 bases from J, with 10 bases between. Germline-derived CDR1 and CDR2 are SGHRS and YFSETQ. The length of the CDR3 is 14 residues. CDR3 protein: CASSFRTEYNEQFF. CDR3 coding DNA: TGCGCCAGCAGCTTCCGGACAGAATACAATGAGCAGTTCTTC.

The gene calls are TRBV7-2 and TRBJ2-5; TRBD2 aligns across 14 bases. CDR3 size: 16 residues. Germline assignment: CDR1 SGHTA and CDR2 FQGNSA. V shed 3 bases, J shed 4 bases, and the junction held 4 bases outside the gene matches. CDR3 nucleotides: TGTGCCAGCAGCTTCTTGGGACTAGCGGGAGTAGAGACCCAGTACTTC. Protein: CASSFLGLAGVETQYF.

The chain carries TRBV28 and TRBJ1-6; D not resolved. CDR3 size: 11 residues. Deletions cut 8 bases from V and 8 bases from J, with 7 bases between. Germline loops: CDR1 MDHEN, CDR2 SYDVKM. DNA for the CDR3: TGTGCCAGCTTAGGAGATTCACCCCTCCACTTT. It translates to CASLGDSPLHF. Using reference TRBV28 and TRBJ1-6 for the parts outside the CDR3, the full variable domain is DVKVTQSSRYLVKRTGEKVFLECVQDMDHENMFWYRQDPGLGLRLIYFSYDVKMKEKGDIPEGYSVSREKKERFSLILESASTNQTSMYLCASLGDSPLHFGNGTRLTVT.

This rearrangement joins TRBV6-5 to TRBJ1-1; tentatively, D is TRBD1 (5 bases). Germline V gene data show CDR1 as MNHEY and CDR2 as SVGAGI. The CDR3 sequence is 14 residues long. Trimming shortened V by 0 bases and J by 10 bases, and 15 bases separated the two germline ends. The CDR3 region has the DNA TGTGCCAGCAGTTACTCTCTGGCCGGGGGAGGAGCTTTCTTT. It specifies CASSYSLAGGGAFF.

This clone was seen only a few times. The J gene is TRBJ1-1, the V gene TRBV4-1, with a weak D call TRBD1 (5 bases). The V end was cut by 1 base, the J end by 11 bases, with 17 bases between. This CDR3 is 14 amino acids long. The V gene's germline CDR1 is MGHRA and CDR2 YSYEKL. The CDR3 region is CASSQVSRGNGAFF. In DNA form, the CDR3 reads TGCGCCAGCAGCCAAGTCTCTCGGGGGAACGGGGCTTTCTTT.

The rearrangement uses TRBV19 and TRBJ1-2; perhaps TRBD1 as D (5 bases). Germline lookup yields CDR1 LNHDA and CDR2 SQIVND (reference sequence). This CDR3 is built from 11 residues. Trimming took off 7 bases at V and 7 bases at J, with 10 bases between the two ends. In DNA form, the CDR3 reads TGTGCCAGTAACTGGGGACTTGGCTACACCTTC. Its protein product is CASNWGLGYTF. Complete variable domain (other parts from reference TRBV19 and TRBJ1-2): DGGITQSPKYLFRKEGQNVTLSCEQNLNHDAMYWYRQDPGQGLRLIYYSQIVNDFQKGDIAEGYSVSREKKESFPLTVTSAQKNPTAFYLCASNWGLGYTFGSGTRLTVV.

This chain joins TRBV5-6 and TRBJ1-1, with 7 bases that match TRBD1. With V trimmed by 5 bases and J by 10 bases, 11 bases remained unmatched. Per germline, CDR1 SGHDT and CDR2 YYEEEE. There are 13 residues in the CDR3. The CDR3 protein is CASRPQGSLGAFF. For the CDR3, the DNA is TGTGCCAGCAGACCACAGGGGAGTTTAGGAGCTTTCTTT.

This chain connects TRBV6-1 to TRBJ2-5; 8 positions agree with TRBD2. This CDR3 contains 14 residues. The germline CDR1 and CDR2 sequences are MNHNS and SASEGT. Trimming removed 4 bases from V and 4 bases from J; junction bases left unmatched: 5. The CDR3 spells CASSGGGGRETQYF. For the CDR3, the DNA is TGTGCCAGCAGTGGTGGCGGGGGGCGAGAGACCCAGTACTTC.

The rearrangement uses TRBV7-9 and TRBJ2-1; possible D gene TRBD2, 5 bases. The CDR3 has 19 amino acids. The V gene lost 1 base and the J gene lost 6 bases, with 25 bases spanning the gap. Germline V gene lookup returns CDR1 SEHNR and CDR2 FQNEAQ (reference sequence). DNA of the CDR3: TGTGCCAGCAGCTTAGTGTCTAAAAGACTAATGACCGGTGGCAATGAGCAGTTCTTC. The encoded protein is CASSLVSKRLMTGGNEQFF.

The V call is TRBV5-4, the J call TRBJ1-1, with D unresolved. V was clipped by 2 bases and J by 5 bases, with 7 bases between them. The CDR3 is 12 amino acids. Germline V gene sequence: CDR1 SGHNT, CDR2 YYREEE (reference sequence). CDR3 nucleotides: TGTGCCAGCAGCTTTGGAGCAACTGAAGCTTTCTTT. The encoded protein is CASSFGATEAFF. Combining the CDR3 with reference TRBV5-4 and TRBJ1-1 gives the whole variable domain ETGVTQSPTHLIKTRGQQVTLRCSSQSGHNTVSWYQQALGQGPQFIFQYYREEENGRGNFPPRFSGLQFPNYSSELNVNALELDDSALYLCASSFGATEAFFGQGTRLTVV.

The J gene is TRBJ2-3, the V gene TRBV27; a possible D gene is TRBD2 (7 bases). V was cut by 7 bases and J by 2 bases, with 16 bases left in between. The germline gives CDR1 MNHEY, CDR2 SMNVEV (reference sequence). The length of the CDR3 is 15 residues. The CDR3 loop reads CASTRAGHNTDTQYF. DNA of the CDR3: TGTGCCAGCACTAGAGCGGGACATAACACAGATACGCAGTATTTT.

The rearrangement uses TRBV30 and TRBJ1-1; D may be TRBD1 (5 bases). CDR1 and CDR2 (germline): GTSNPN, SVGIG (reference sequence). The CDR3 sequence is 10 residues long. Trimming pared 5 bases from V and 11 bases from J, leaving 12 bases between. CDR3 bases: TGTGCCTGGTTCCGGAACAGGGCTTTCTTT. It translates to CAWFRNRAFF.

The rearrangement uses TRBV6-1 and TRBJ1-1, with D unclear. Between the trimmed V and J ends, which lost 0 bases and 1 base, there was a span of 3 bases. Germline-derived CDR1 and CDR2 are MNHNS and SASEGT. CDR3 length equals 13 residues. CDR3 residues: CASSEARNTEAFF. In DNA form, the CDR3 reads TGTGCCAGCAGTGAAGCCAGGAACACTGAAGCTTTCTTT.

The chain carries TRBV10-1 and TRBJ2-3; D not resolved. Trimming took 4 bases from V and 6 from J, leaving 8 bases between them. Germline loops: CDR1 WNHNN, CDR2 SYGVQD (reference sequence). The CDR3 consists of 12 residues. CDR3 amino acids: CASSGQRDTQYF. In DNA, the CDR3 is TGCGCCAGCAGTGGTCAGAGGGATACGCAGTATTTT.

The chain is built from TRBV29-1 and TRBJ2-1; 7 bases align to TRBD1. The CDR3 loop spans 15 amino acids. V lost 4 bases, J lost 1 base, and 7 bases stayed unmatched. Germline V gene sequence: CDR1 SQVTM, CDR2 ANQGSEA. This CDR3 is CSVVGQGVSYNEQFF. CDR3 nucleotide sequence: TGCAGCGTTGTCGGGCAGGGGGTATCCTACAATGAGCAGTTCTTC.

The chain joins TRBV4-1 to TRBJ2-7, with a tentative D call TRBD2 (5 bases). CDR1 is MGHRA, CDR2 YSYEKL, per germline. The CDR3 runs to 14 residues. V was shortened by 1 base and J by 3 bases, with 10 bases between the two germline ends. The CDR3 DNA follows: TGCGCCAGCAGCCAAGGACCAGGAGGCTACGAGCAGTACTTC. Its translation: CASSQGPGGYEQYF.

This clone turned up a few times. This chain uses TRBV5-4 with TRBJ2-7, with TRBD1 matching 8 bases. The CDR3 covers 18 residues. In germline, CDR1 is SGHNT, CDR2 YYREEE (reference sequence). V lost 0 bases, J lost 0 bases, and 11 bases stayed unmatched. CDR3 protein: CASSLDISWGQVSYEQYF. CDR3 DNA sequence: TGTGCCAGCAGCTTGGATATTAGTTGGGGACAGGTCTCCTACGAGCAGTACTTC.